These 29 T cell receptor beta chains came from one sample sequenced in a study of T cell responses to AZD1222 COVID-19 vaccine. TCRdb's copy holds only in-frame clones and misses some; the assay was immunoSEQ multiplex PCR. The sample includes approximately 19,000 clones, roughly 79% of them seen just once. The source was peripheral blood, collected 28 days after the second AZD1222 dose. Receptors were obtained from an adult who received the AZD1222 COVID-19 vaccine.

The V call is TRBV7-2, the J call TRBJ1-6; 7 bases match TRBD1. CDR1 and CDR2 from the germline V gene are SGHTA and FQGNSA. CDR3 size: 17 residues. V dropped 5 bases and J dropped 6; count of bases not matched to a gene: 13. The CDR3 DNA sequence: TGTGCCAGCAGCGCAGACAGGGCTAGCCTGTTTAATTCACCCCTCCACTTT. This encodes CASSADRASLFNSPLHF.

V usage is TRBV9 and J usage is TRBJ2-7; TRBD1 matches 7 bases. Germline-derived CDR1 and CDR2 are SGDLS and YYNGEE. The CDR3 consists of 17 residues. The ends lost 1 base at V and 5 bases at J; junction bases unmatched: 15. For the CDR3, the DNA is TGTGCCAGCAGCGTAACCCCCAGGACAGGAGCAGGTGACGAGCAGTACTTC. This codes for CASSVTPRTGAGDEQYF. The full variable domain, rest sourced from reference TRBV9 and TRBJ2-7, is DSGVTQTPKHLITATGQRVTLRCSPRSGDLSVYWYQQSLDQGLQFLIQYYNGEERAKGNILERFSAQQFPDLHSELNLSSLELGDSALYFCASSVTPRTGAGDEQYFGPGTRLTVT.

J is TRBJ2-4 and V is TRBV10-1; 7 bases are a match to TRBD1. This CDR3 has 14 amino acids. V shed 4 bases and J 6 bases; nucleotides not matched to a gene: 6. Germline values: CDR1 WNHNN, CDR2 SYGVQD (reference sequence). Here the CDR3 DNA reads TGCGCCAGCAGTGCCGACAGGGTTACAAACATTCAGTACTTC. This sequence encodes CASSADRVTNIQYF.

This clone was detected only once. This chain connects TRBV5-1 to TRBJ2-2; 7 nucleotides agree with TRBD2. The CDR3 covers 14 residues. Per the germline V gene, CDR1 is SGHRS and CDR2 is YFSETQ. Trimming cost V 4 bases and J 6 bases; bases outside gene matches: 6. The chain's CDR3 is CASSLQAGAGELFF. The CDR3, as DNA: TGCGCCAGCAGCCTCCAGGCGGGAGCCGGGGAGCTGTTTTTT.

A single count supports this clone. The chain's CDR3 is CASSQAHSSTDTQYF. The CDR3 DNA follows: TGCGCCAGCAGCCAAGCTCATAGTAGCACAGATACGCAGTATTTT. The chain carries TRBV4-3 and TRBJ2-3; D is uncertain. V was trimmed by 1 base and J by 0 bases, leaving 8 bases between them. This CDR3 is 15 amino acids long. Germline V gene data show CDR1 as LGHNA and CDR2 as YSLEER.

This chain uses TRBV9 with TRBJ1-1, with 10 bases aligning to TRBD1. V dropped 2 bases and J dropped 3; count of bases not matched to a gene: 4. Germline V gene lookup returns CDR1 SGDLS and CDR2 YYNGEE. The CDR3 runs 15 residues. CDR3 DNA: TGTGCCAGCAGCGTGACAGGGGGCACACACACTGAAGCTTTCTTT. Its translation: CASSVTGGTHTEAFF.

The chain employs TRBV5-6 and TRBJ2-7, with 11 bases lining up with TRBD1. Germline values: CDR1 SGHDT, CDR2 YYEEEE. CDR3 length equals 16 residues. The V segment lost 4 bases and the J segment 5 bases; nucleotides outside the gene matches: 11. For the CDR3, the DNA is TGTGCCAGCAGCGTTGGATTCGGGACAGGGGGAAACGAGCAGTACTTC. This gives the protein CASSVGFGTGGNEQYF.

The chain uses TRBV7-6 and TRBJ2-1; D is possibly TRBD1 (6 bases). Per the germline V gene, CDR1 is SGHVS and CDR2 is FNYEAQ. The V and J ends lost 2 bases and 7 bases respectively, with 18 bases between them. This CDR3 has 16 amino acids. The CDR3 DNA follows: TGTGCCAGCAGCTTACCCGTCTACAGGGCTGGAAATGAGCAGTTCTTC. This translates into CASSLPVYRAGNEQFF.

This clone showed up just once. The rearrangement uses TRBV7-2 and TRBJ2-3; TRBD1 might be the D (5 bases). The CDR3 contains 14 residues. Germline-derived CDR1 and CDR2 are SGHTA and FQGNSA. Trimming took 4 bases from V and 2 from J, leaving 10 bases between them. CDR3 DNA sequence: TGTGCCAGCAGCTATAGGACATCCACAGATACGCAGTATTTT. This gives the protein CASSYRTSTDTQYF.

This clone occurred a few times. The chain combines TRBV7-9 with TRBJ2-7; 8 bases are shared with TRBD2. The germline V gene has CDR1 SEHNR and CDR2 FQNEAQ (reference sequence). The CDR3 has 14 residues. V lost 4 bases, J lost 2 bases, and 4 bases stayed unmatched. In DNA, the CDR3 is TGTGCCAGCAGCTCAGCGGGGGTCACCTACGAGCAGTACTTC. It yields the protein CASSSAGVTYEQYF.

This chain uses TRBV25-1 with TRBJ1-4; no clear D gene. Trimming cost V 6 bases and J 0 bases, with 8 bases left between them. The CDR3 spans 14 residues. Germline lookup yields CDR1 MGHDK and CDR2 SYGVNS. This CDR3 is CASRSPATNEKLFF. The CDR3 region has the DNA TGTGCCAGCAGATCTCCCGCAACTAATGAAAAACTGTTTTTT.

The CDR3 nucleotides read TGCGCCAGCAGCCAAGATAAACCAGCGGGAGTTGAGCAGTTCTTC. This sequence encodes CASSQDKPAGVEQFF. The chain is built from TRBV4-1 and TRBJ2-1; 8 bases map to TRBD2. The trim removed 0 bases at V and 9 bases at J, leaving 7 bases unmatched. Germline assignment: CDR1 MGHRA and CDR2 YSYEKL. CDR3 length: 15 amino acids.

The chain couples TRBV6-4 to TRBJ1-6, with D possibly TRBD1 on 5 matching bases. The CDR3 totals 15 residues. Deletions cut 3 bases from V and 7 bases from J, with 13 bases between. Germline CDR1 and CDR2: MRHNA and SNTAGT. The CDR3 here is CASSELGRENSPLHF. CDR3 sequence (DNA): TGTGCCAGCAGTGAATTGGGGCGAGAAAATTCACCCCTCCACTTT.

The genes are TRBV19 and TRBJ2-7; D not resolved. CDR3 length: 14 residues. Per the germline V gene, CDR1 is LNHDA and CDR2 is SQIVND (reference sequence). Trimming took off 0 bases at V and 0 bases at J, with 6 bases between the two ends. DNA for the CDR3: TGTGCCAGTAGTATAGAAGGGCACTCCTACGAGCAGTACTTC. Translated: CASSIEGHSYEQYF.

The chain uses TRBV7-9 and TRBJ2-5; 11 nucleotides line up with TRBD2. The germline V gene has CDR1 SEHNR and CDR2 FQNEAQ (reference sequence). The CDR3 extends over 15 amino acids. Trimming at V came to 5 bases and at J to 4 bases, leaving 6 bases not matched to a gene. CDR3 loop: CASSPGLAETETQYF. CDR3 coding DNA: TGTGCCAGCAGCCCGGGACTAGCGGAAACAGAGACCCAGTACTTC.

This sequence joins TRBV5-6 and TRBJ1-1; D perhaps matches TRBD1 (6 bases). The germline gives CDR1 SGHDT, CDR2 YYEEEE. V lost 4 bases and J 1 base, leaving 14 bases between the germline ends. The CDR3 loop spans 15 amino acids. CDR3 nucleotides: TGTGCCAGCAGCCCTGGGGGGCAGGAGAACACTGAAGCTTTCTTT. Protein product: CASSPGGQENTEAFF. The whole variable domain, filled in from reference TRBV5-6 and TRBJ1-1, reads DAGVTQSPTHLIKTRGQQVTLRCSPKSGHDTVSWYQQALGQGPQFIFQYYEEEERQRGNFPDRFSGHQFPNYSSELNVNALLLGDSALYLCASSPGGQENTEAFFGQGTRLTVV.

The chain has TRBV7-9 and TRBJ2-1, with D perhaps TRBD2 (7 bases). V dropped 2 bases and J dropped 7 bases, with 18 bases sitting between them. CDR3 length: 16 amino acids. The germline CDR1 and CDR2 sequences are SEHNR and FQNEAQ (reference sequence). The CDR3 region has the DNA TGTGCCAGCAGCTTATTGGGGAGGGTAAGGGGGAATGAGCAGTTCTTC. Residues: CASSLLGRVRGNEQFF.

The chain employs TRBV10-2 and TRBJ1-5; the D is unclear. V dropped 0 bases and J dropped 9 bases, with 6 bases sitting between them. Germline V lookup: CDR1 WSHSY, CDR2 SAAADI. CDR3 length: 12 residues. The CDR3 DNA follows: TGCGCCAGCAGTGAGTCGTTCGGGCCCCAGCATTTT. Protein product: CASSESFGPQHF.

This clone was picked up a small number of times. The junction differs from germline at one of its ends, possibly a read error. The rearrangement links TRBV30 to TRBJ1-2; D not certain. CDR1 and CDR2 from the germline V gene are GTSNPN and SVGIG (reference sequence). This CDR3 has 10 residues. The CDR3 sequence is CASTKYGYTF. The CDR3, as DNA: TGTGCCTCCACTAAGTATGGCTACACCTTC.

This rearrangement joins TRBV7-2 to TRBJ2-7; 10 bases match TRBD2. The V and J ends lost 1 base and 0 bases, in that order; junction bases with no gene match: 9. CDR1 and CDR2 from the germline V gene are SGHTA and FQGNSA. There are 18 residues in the CDR3. DNA for the CDR3: TGTGCCAGCAGCTTAGTGGCTAGCGGGGGAATAAGCTCCTACGAGCAGTACTTC. This gives the protein CASSLVASGGISSYEQYF.

This chain uses TRBV5-5 with TRBJ1-2; 7 bases are shared with TRBD1. The V gene end was trimmed by 3 bases and the J gene end by 3 bases; junction bases not matched to a gene: 2. Germline V gives CDR1 SGHKS, CDR2 YYEKEE (reference sequence). CDR3 length equals 13 residues. CDR3 in DNA: TGTGCCAGCAGCTCAGACAGGGACTATGGCTACACCTTC. Translation: CASSSDRDYGYTF.

The rearrangement joins TRBV6-4 to TRBJ2-3; D gene unclear. In germline, CDR1 is MRHNA, CDR2 SNTAGT. The CDR3 consists of 16 residues. V was pared by 5 bases and J by 4 bases, with 19 bases between. This chain's CDR3 is CASSQNPHPLSDTQYF. In nucleotides, the CDR3 is TGTGCCAGCAGTCAGAATCCTCACCCCCTGTCAGATACGCAGTATTTT.

This chain links TRBV6-5 with TRBJ2-7, with D possibly being TRBD1 or TRBD2 (5 bases each). The germline V and J ends were trimmed by 5 bases and 3 bases, with 14 bases remaining between them. Germline V gives CDR1 MNHEY, CDR2 SVGAGI. CDR3 length: 14 amino acids. DNA of the CDR3: TGTGCCAGCAGTCCCCTCCGGGACGGCTACGAGCAGTACTTC. Amino acids: CASSPLRDGYEQYF.

This chain connects TRBV4-2 to TRBJ1-4; D call uncertain. The CDR3 runs to 15 residues. Trimming cost V 0 bases and J 0 bases, with 5 bases left between them. CDR1 and CDR2 (germline): LGHNA, YNFKEQ. CDR3 DNA: TGTGCCAGCAGCCAAGATGGTGCAACTAATGAAAAACTGTTTTTT. Amino acids: CASSQDGATNEKLFF.

This chain joins TRBV19 and TRBJ1-5; TRBD1 agrees at 7 bases. Per the germline V gene, CDR1 is LNHDA and CDR2 is SQIVND (reference sequence). The CDR3 contains 16 residues. V lost 6 bases to trimming and J lost 2 bases; unmatched junction nucleotides: 10. The CDR3 spells CASSEKGDRGNQPQHF. CDR3 DNA: TGTGCCAGTAGCGAAAAGGGAGACAGGGGCAATCAGCCCCAGCATTTT.

This chain links TRBV9 with TRBJ2-1, with 9 bases matching TRBD1. Germline CDR1 is SGDLS and CDR2 is YYNGEE. The CDR3 totals 17 residues. With 3 bases clipped from V and 2 bases from J, the junction kept 9 bases outside the gene matches. The CDR3 here is CASSALLTGGPYNEQFF. Written as DNA, the CDR3 is TGTGCCAGCAGCGCCCTTTTGACAGGGGGTCCCTACAATGAGCAGTTCTTC.

The rearrangement links TRBV30 to TRBJ1-2; no clear D gene. The germline V and J ends were trimmed by 0 bases and 2 bases, with 7 bases remaining between them. The V gene's germline CDR1 is GTSNPN and CDR2 SVGIG (reference sequence). This CDR3 spans 13 amino acids. The CDR3 here is CAWSVPPNYGYTF. CDR3 in DNA: TGTGCCTGGAGTGTGCCCCCAAACTATGGCTACACCTTC.

The gene calls are TRBV5-8 and TRBJ1-5; TRBD1 matches at 7 bases. This CDR3 has 17 residues. Germline trimming cut 0 bases from V and 0 bases from J; bases unmatched to any gene: 6. The germline V gene has CDR1 SGHTS and CDR2 YDEGEE. CDR3 loop: CASSLVLQGVSNQPQHF. The CDR3 DNA reads as TGTGCCAGCAGCTTGGTGTTGCAGGGGGTTAGCAATCAGCCCCAGCATTTT.

The V gene is TRBV6-2 or TRBV6-3, the J gene TRBJ1-2; D not certain. Trimming left V 1 base short and J 3 bases short, with 6 bases between. This CDR3 is 13 amino acids long. Germline V CDR1 and CDR2: MNHEY, SVGEGT. CDR3 amino acids: CASSYLSHYGYTF. In DNA form, the CDR3 reads TGTGCCAGCAGTTACTTGTCCCACTATGGCTACACCTTC.